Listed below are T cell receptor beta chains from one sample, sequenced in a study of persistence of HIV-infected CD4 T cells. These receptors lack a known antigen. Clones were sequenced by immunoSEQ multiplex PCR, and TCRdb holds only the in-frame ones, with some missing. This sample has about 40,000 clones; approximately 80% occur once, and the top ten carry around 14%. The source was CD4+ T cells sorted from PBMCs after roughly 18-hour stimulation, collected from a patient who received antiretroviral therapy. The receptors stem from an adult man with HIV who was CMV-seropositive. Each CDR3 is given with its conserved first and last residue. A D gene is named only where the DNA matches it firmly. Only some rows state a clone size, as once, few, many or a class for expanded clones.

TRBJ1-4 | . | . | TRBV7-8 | TGTGCCAGCAGCTTATCTCATCCTACAACTAATGAAAAACTGTTTTTT | CASSLSHPTTNEKLFF
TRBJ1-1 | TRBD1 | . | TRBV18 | TGTGCCAGCTCACCAACCGCCGGGACAGGTGGGGGGGGCACTGAAGCTTTCTTT | CASSPTAGTGGGGTEAFF
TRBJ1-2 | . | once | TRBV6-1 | TGTGCCAGCAGTGAGGGCAGGGGAGGAGTCTATGGCTACACCTTC | CASSEGRGGVYGYTF
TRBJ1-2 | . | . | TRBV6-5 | TGTGCCAGCAGTTACGACAGCAAGAACTATGGCTACACCTTC | CASSYDSKNYGYTF
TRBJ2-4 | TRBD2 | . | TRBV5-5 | TGTGCCAGCAGCTTGGAGGCGGGAGTTGCCAAAAACATTCAGTACTTC | CASSLEAGVAKNIQYF
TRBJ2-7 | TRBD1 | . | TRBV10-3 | TGTGCCATCAGTGAGTCGGCGGGACAGGGGTCCCACGAGCAGTACTTC | CAISESAGQGSHEQYF
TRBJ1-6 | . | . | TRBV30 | TGTGCCTGGACTTCAGGGAGCACTCTCCATTCACCCCTCCACTTT | CAWTSGSTLHSPLHF
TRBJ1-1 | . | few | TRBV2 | TGTGCCAGCACCCCCGCGGGGACTGAAGCTTTCTTT | CASTPAGTEAFF
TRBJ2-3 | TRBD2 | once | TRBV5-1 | TGCGCCAGCAGCTTTGGACTAGCGGGGGGCCCTGGGGGCACAGATACGCAGTATTTT | CASSFGLAGGPGGTDTQYF
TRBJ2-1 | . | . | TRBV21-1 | TGTGCCACCTCATTAGCCTACAATGAGCAGTTCTTC | CATSLAYNEQFF
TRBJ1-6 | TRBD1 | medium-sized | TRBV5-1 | TGCGCCAGCAGCCCGGGACAGGGAAGGAAGCCCCTCCACTTT | CASSPGQGRKPLHF
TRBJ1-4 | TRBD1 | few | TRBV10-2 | TGCGCCAGCAGTGAGTGGACAGGGCCTAATGAAAAACTGTTTTTT | CASSEWTGPNEKLFF
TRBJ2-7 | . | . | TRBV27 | TGTGCCAGCAGTTTAGGGCAGGGTAGGAACGAGCAGTACTTC | CASSLGQGRNEQYF
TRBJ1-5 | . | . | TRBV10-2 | TGCGCCAGCAGTGAGTCCGAGACAGCCGGTGTGGGGCCCCAGCATTTT | CASSESETAGVGPQHF
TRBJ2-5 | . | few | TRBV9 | TGTGCCAGCAGCAAAGAAGAGACCCAGTACTTC | CASSKEETQYF
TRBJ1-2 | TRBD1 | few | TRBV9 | TGTGCCAGCGGGACAGGGGGTTTAGGCTACACCTTC | CASGTGGLGYTF
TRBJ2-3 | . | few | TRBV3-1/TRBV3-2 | TGTGCCAGCAGCCAAGCACCAGGCCTCCAACAGTATTTT | CASSQAPGLQQYF
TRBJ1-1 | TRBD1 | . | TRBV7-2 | TGTGCCAGCAGGACGACAGGGTACACTGAAGCTTTCTTT | CASRTTGYTEAFF
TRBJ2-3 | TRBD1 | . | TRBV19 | TGTGCCAGTACCATCCGGACAGGAAGCTTCACAGATACGCAGTATTTT | CASTIRTGSFTDTQYF
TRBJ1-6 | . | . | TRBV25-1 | TGTGCCAGCAGTGCTTATGCCGGGACGAGGAATTCACCCCTCCACTTT | CASSAYAGTRNSPLHF
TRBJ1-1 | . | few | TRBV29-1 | TGCAGCGTTGAAGGCAGGGGGAACACTGAAGCTTTCTTT | CSVEGRGNTEAFF
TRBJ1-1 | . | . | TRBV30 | TGTGCCTGGGTGTGGGGGCGACGTACTGAAGCTTTCTTT | CAWVWGRRTEAFF
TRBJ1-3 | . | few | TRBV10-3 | TGTGCCATCAGTGCGATCTCTGGAAACACCATATATTTT | CAISAISGNTIYF
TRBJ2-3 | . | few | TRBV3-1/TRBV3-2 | TGTGCCAGCAGCCAAGCTTATGACTCAGATACGCAGTATTTT | CASSQAYDSDTQYF
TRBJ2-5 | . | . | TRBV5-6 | TGTGCCAGCAGCTTGGTAGACAGCCGAGAAGAGACCCAGTACTTC | CASSLVDSREETQYF
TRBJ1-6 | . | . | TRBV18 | TGTGCCAGCTCACCAGGGTGGGGGAAACATAATTCACCCCTCCACTTT | CASSPGWGKHNSPLHF
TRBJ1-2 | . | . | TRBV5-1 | TGCGCCAGCAGCTTGGACGGCGGACGAGGCTATGGCTACACCTTC | CASSLDGGRGYGYTF
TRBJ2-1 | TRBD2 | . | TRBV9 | TGTGCCAGCAGCGTAGGGCTAGCGGGAGGCAATGAGCAGTTCTTC | CASSVGLAGGNEQFF
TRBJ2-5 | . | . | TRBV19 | TGTGCCAGTAGTCCCAGCCGGGCCCAGAGGGAGACCCAGTACTTC | CASSPSRAQRETQYF
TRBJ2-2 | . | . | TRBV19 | TGTGCCAGTAGTATAGAAACCGGGGGCTCCGGGGAGCTGTTTTTT | CASSIETGGSGELFF
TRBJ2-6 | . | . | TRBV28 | TGTGCCAGTGTCCATTCCGGGGCCAACGTCCTGACTTTC | CASVHSGANVLTF
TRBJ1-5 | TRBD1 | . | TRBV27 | TGTGCCAGCAGCTCGGGACAGTTCGGGATTTATAGCAATCAGCCCCAGCATTTT | CASSSGQFGIYSNQPQHF
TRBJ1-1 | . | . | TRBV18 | TGTGCCAGCTCATCCGGGACGAACACTGAAGCTTTCTTT | CASSSGTNTEAFF
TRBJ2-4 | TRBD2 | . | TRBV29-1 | TGCAGCGTTATCAGTCCTAGCGGTTCTAAAAACATTCAGTACTTC | CSVISPSGSKNIQYF
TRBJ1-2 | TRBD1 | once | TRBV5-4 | TGTGCCAGCAGCTGGGGGGGACAGGGACTGAGCTACACCTTC | CASSWGGQGLSYTF
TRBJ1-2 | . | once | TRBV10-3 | TGTGCCATCACCCTTGGGTCCAGCTATGGCTACACCTTC | CAITLGSSYGYTF
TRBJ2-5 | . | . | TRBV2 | TGTGCCAGCGGGGGACGAGAATCGGAAGAGACCCAGTACTTC | CASGGRESEETQYF
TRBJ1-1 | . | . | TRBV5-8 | TGTGCCAGCAGCTTGGTTTCCCAGACAACTGAAGCTTTCTTT | CASSLVSQTTEAFF
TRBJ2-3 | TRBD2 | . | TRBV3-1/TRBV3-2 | TGTGCCAGCAGCCACCTCGGACTAGCGGAGACAGTCCTTAGCACAGATACGCAGTATTTT | CASSHLGLAETVLSTDTQYF
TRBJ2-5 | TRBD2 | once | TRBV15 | TGCGCCACTCGCGGGGGGGGCTATCAAGAGACCCAGTACTTC | CATRGGGYQETQYF
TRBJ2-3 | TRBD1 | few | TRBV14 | TGTGCCAGCAGCCAAATGAGGGGGCAGGAAGATACGCAGTATTTT | CASSQMRGQEDTQYF
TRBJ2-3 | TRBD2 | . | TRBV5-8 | TGTGCCAGCAGCTTGCGAAGAGGGGCAGTAGCGGGAGAGGAGGATACGCAGTATTTT | CASSLRRGAVAGEEDTQYF
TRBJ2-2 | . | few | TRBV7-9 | TGTGCCAGCAGCTTTTCGAACAGGGAGCTGTTTTTT | CASSFSNRELFF
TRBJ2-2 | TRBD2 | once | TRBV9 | TGTGCCAGCACCGCCGCCGTTAGCGGGAACGCGAACACCGGGGAGCTGTTTTTT | CASTAAVSGNANTGELFF
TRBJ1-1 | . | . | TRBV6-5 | TGTGCCAGCAGTTCCGGACATACGGGGAGGACTGAAGCTTTCTTT | CASSSGHTGRTEAFF
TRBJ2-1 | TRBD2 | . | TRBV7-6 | TGTGCCAGCAGCTTAGGACTAGCGGGAGGCCACAATGAGCAGTTCTTC | CASSLGLAGGHNEQFF
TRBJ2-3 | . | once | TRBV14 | TGTGCCAGCAGCCAAGAGCGCCATTTCGGTAATACGCAGTATTTT | CASSQERHFGNTQYF
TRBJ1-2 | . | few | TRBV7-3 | TGTGCCAGCAGCGCCCAAACAGGGCCCCCTGACTATGGCTACACCTTC | CASSAQTGPPDYGYTF
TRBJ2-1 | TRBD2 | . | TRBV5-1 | TGCGCCAGCAGCACGGGACTAGTGGGAAGTGAGCAGTTCTTC | CASSTGLVGSEQFF
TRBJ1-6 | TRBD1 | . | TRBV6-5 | TGTGCCAGCAGTTGGGACAGGATCAATTCACCCCTCCACTTT | CASSWDRINSPLHF
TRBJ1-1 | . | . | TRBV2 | TGTGCCAGCAGCTTTACAGGAAACACTGAAGCTTTCTTT | CASSFTGNTEAFF
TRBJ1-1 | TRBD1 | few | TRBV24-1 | TGTGCCACCAGCGCCGGACAGGGGGGCACTGAAGCTTTCTTT | CATSAGQGGTEAFF
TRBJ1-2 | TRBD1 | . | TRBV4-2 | TGTGCCAGCAGCCGTTCAGGGGGCGATGGCTACACCTTC | CASSRSGGDGYTF
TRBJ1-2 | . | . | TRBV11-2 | TGTGCCAGCAGCCTAATAAAGGACCGGGGGAGTGGCTACACCTTC | CASSLIKDRGSGYTF
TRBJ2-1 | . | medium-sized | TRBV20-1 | TGCAGTGATAGCCCATACAATGAGCAGTTCTTC | CSDSPYNEQFF
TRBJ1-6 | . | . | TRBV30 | TGTGCCTGGAGTGTACAACGAGGGGAGGCTTCACCCCTCCACTTT | CAWSVQRGEASPLHF
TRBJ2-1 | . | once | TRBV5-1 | TGCGCCAGCAGCTGGCGACGTGGTGAGCAGTTCTTC | CASSWRRGEQFF